This section outlines one TCR beta chain sequence together with its context. The length of the CDR3 is 13 residues. The ends were cut back, 3 bases at V and 13 bases at J, with 16 bases in the middle. From germline, CDR1 is SGHNT and CDR2 YENEEA. In the original workflow: Reference gene primers were amplified, and this amplification served to estimate nucleated cell counts. Assay used: immunoSEQ multiplex PCR; TCRdb lists only in-frame clones, some missing. That table is the source of V, J and clone size, and D and trimming were worked out from the DNA. The sample lists around 150,000 clones, approximately 84% occurring once. These data are taken from a study of blood T cell repertoires in COVID-19.

Sequencing used peripheral blood. V and J are TRBV11-3 and TRBJ2-1, with D possibly being TRBD1 (6 bases). The sequence was collected from a man aged 65-85 years with acute or convalescent COVID-19. The CDR3 region is CASSLSGALRQFF. The CDR3 DNA reads TGTGCCAGCAGCTTGTCAGGGGCTTTGCGTCAGTTCTTC.